This T cell receptor (beta chain) derives from a study of regulatory T cells in long-lasting Graves disease. Germline V CDR1 and CDR2: SGHAT, FQNNGV. The CDR3 contains 19 residues. Arm-PCR of CDR3 regions and iRepertoire HTBI primers were the basis on which TCR beta libraries were built. TCRdb independently ran MiXCR on the multiplex PCR reads; one entry per CDR3 protein. The table shows about 430,000 distinct CDR3 sequences, with approximately 16% occurring only once. This clonotype was seen more than once but under ten times. Compared with germline, one end of the junction differs, possibly owing to a read error. Specified time point: newly diagnosed GD, antithyroid drugs for less than 3 months. There was RNA extracted from PBMCs, and the TCR library was made from it. Another study also made use of these data, one on T cells in Graves' hyperthyroidism and ophthalmopathy.

This specimen was peripheral blood mononuclear cells (PBMCs), taken at new diagnosis, from a patient treated with antithyroid drugs. This receptor was taken from a woman aged 40 to 55 with Graves disease. The J gene is TRBJ2-7, the V gene TRBV11-2; 12 nucleotides line up with TRBD1. The CDR3 loop is CTSSSRDRGRSELGYEQYF. The CDR3, as DNA: TGTACCAGCAGCTCCCGGGACAGGGGGCGAAGCGAGTTAGGATACGAGCAGTACTTC.